This T cell receptor beta chain derives from a study of cytomegalovirus exposure and HLA in healthy donors. CDR3 size: 16 residues. V lost 4 bases and J lost 2; bases outside the gene matches: 6. Germline V gene sequence: CDR1 SGHRS, CDR2 YFSETQ. Vbeta (60) and Jbeta (13) primers were used in the PCR. Data came from immunoSEQ multiplex PCR; TCRdb stores just in-frame clones and leaves some out. Of approximately 140,000 clones in the sample, roughly 80% are singletons; the top ten hold approximately 3.2%. The receptor was derived from a man in his forties in good health and CMV-seronegative. The V and J genes are TRBV5-1 and TRBJ2-3; TRBD2 aligns across 11 bases. Sequenced material: PBMCs. The DNA of the CDR3 is TGCGCCAGCAGCCCTATAGCGGGGGGGATCACAGATACGCAGTATTTT. Protein product: CASSPIAGGITDTQYF.